Shown below are 12 T cell receptor beta chains from a single sample sequenced in a study of tumor and adjacent non-tumor tissue in lung cancer. The template was RNA from unsorted bulk tissue. Distant lung tissue was collected more than 3 cm away from the tumor edge. A modified ARM-PCR protocol with three rounds of nested PCR amplified TCRbeta. TCRdb passed the multiplex PCR reads through MiXCR, listing each CDR3 protein once. The sample shows roughly 90,000 distinct CDR3 sequences, approximately 73% of them seen only once. Sequencing input: distant non-tumor lung tissue. These TCRs come from a woman aged 45-60 years with non-small cell lung cancer.

This chain connects TRBV6-5 to TRBJ2-4; D remains unclear. Trimming pared 5 bases from V and 0 bases from J, leaving 11 bases between. Germline V CDR1 and CDR2: MNHEY, SVGAGI. The CDR3 is made up of 15 amino acids. The CDR3 loop reads CASSGPRVAKNIQYF. Written as DNA, the CDR3 is TGTGCCAGCAGTGGCCCCCGGGTAGCCAAAAACATTCAGTACTTC.

The sample holds one count of this clonotype. The chain combines TRBV6-5 with TRBJ2-7; 10 bases match TRBD1. Germline CDR1 MNHEY, CDR2 SVGAGI. The CDR3 is 15 amino acids. This CDR3 reads CVSRCRTGGESEQYF. CDR3 in DNA: TGTGTTAGCAGATGTAGGACAGGGGGGGAAAGCGAGCAGTACTTC.

The V and J genes are TRBV2 and TRBJ2-5; TRBD2 agrees at 8 bases. V trimming: 6 bases; J trimming: 12 bases; junction bases outside the gene matches: 12. The CDR3 totals 13 residues. The germline V gene has CDR1 SNHLY and CDR2 FYNNEI. This CDR3 reads CASSPRTSTPEYF. In nucleotides, the CDR3 is TGTGCCAGCAGCCCCAGGACTAGCACACCGGAGTACTTC.

Concerning this clonotype: At one end, the junction sequence differs from germline, possibly due to a read error. The chain combines TRBV29-1 with TRBJ2-6; D is tentatively TRBD1 or TRBD2 (5 bases each). This CDR3 has 15 residues. The germline V gene has CDR1 SQVTM and CDR2 ANQGSEA. Here the CDR3 DNA reads TGCAGTGTGGGGACCTACGCCTTTGGGGCCAACGCCCTGACTTTC. It codes for CSVGTYAFGANALTF. Variable domain in full (rest from reference TRBV29-1 and TRBJ2-6): SAVISQKPSRDICQRGTSLTIQCQVDSQVTMMFWYRQQPGQSLTLIATANQGSEATYESGFVIDKFPISRPNLTFSTLTVSNMSPEDSSIYLCSVGTYAFGANALTFGAGSRLTVL.

There are a few counts of this clonotype. Germline is not matched at one junction end, which may reflect a read error. The rearrangement uses TRBV12-3 or TRBV12-4 and TRBJ1-2; D remains ambiguous. The CDR3 is 12 amino acids. The CDR3: CASSLRTGGCTF. CDR3 coding DNA: TGTGCCAGCAGTTTACGCACGGGTGGCTGCACCTTC.

As concerns this clonotype: The junction does not match germline at one end; this may be a read error. The rearrangement uses TRBV14 and TRBJ2-1, with D unresolved. Germline assignment: CDR1 SGHDN and CDR2 FVKESK. This CDR3 contains 13 residues. CDR3 protein: CTSSQDWRLEQFF. The CDR3 coding sequence is TGCACCAGCAGCCAAGACTGGCGGTTAGAGCAGTTCTTC.

This clonotype was recorded a few times. An end of the junction does not agree with germline; a read error may underlie this. This sequence joins TRBV11-2 and TRBJ1-2, with D possibly being TRBD1 (5 bases). This CDR3 has 12 amino acids. CDR1 and CDR2 (germline): SGHAT, FQNNGV. The CDR3 spells CAGSPGTYGYTF. The CDR3 coding sequence is TGTGCCGGCAGCCCCGGGACCTATGGGTACACCTTC.

Worth noting for this clonotype: Being one base from a much bigger clone, this may be a read error. The chain links TRBV27 to TRBJ1-1, with a tentative D call TRBD1 (6 bases). The V end lost 6 bases, the J end lost 7 bases, and 21 bases lay between the germline ends. The germline CDR1 and CDR2 sequences are MNHEY and SMNVEV (reference sequence). The CDR3 length is 15 residues. CDR3 DNA: TGTGCCAGCAGATTTAGGGGGGGCGCGGGTTTTGAAGCTTTCTTT. Its protein is CASRFRGGAGFEAFF.

About this clonotype itself: The CDR3 does not close with the conserved phenylalanine or tryptophan, likely indicating a read error. The chain is built from TRBV6-2 or TRBV6-3 and TRBJ2-4; 7 nucleotides line up with TRBD2. Germline values: CDR1 MNHEY, CDR2 SVGEGT. The CDR3 runs 10 residues. In DNA form, the CDR3 reads TGTGCCGGCGGGAGAAACTTTCAGTACGTC. Translation: CAGGRNFQYV.

On this clonotype itself: Because it lacks the conserved phenylalanine or tryptophan at the end, this CDR3 is likely a read error. The limits of the CDR3 on the DNA are not certain, so only TCRdb's listed CDR3 is given. The chain uses TRBV12-5 and TRBJ1-2. The CDR3 sequence runs 12 residues, both termini included. Germline assignment: CDR1 LGHNT and CDR2 FRNRAP. The CDR3 loop reads CASGRRCYSYTS.

This clonotype showed up just a few times. This chain joins TRBV5-3 and TRBJ2-2, with TRBD2 as a possible D gene (6 bases). TRBV5-3 is given ORF status, its function remaining uncertain. V was clipped by 4 bases and J by 8 bases, with 21 bases between them. The CDR3 spans 16 residues. The CDR3 region has the DNA TGTGCCAGAAGCCTGCGCCGGGACTGCCCTCGTGGGGAGCTGTTTTTT. It is translated as CARSLRRDCPRGELFF.

The table lists this clonotype with a count of one. A much larger clone differs from this one at a single base, so this may be a read error. V usage is TRBV11-2 and J usage is TRBJ2-1, with 14 positions matching TRBD2. CDR1 is SGHAT, CDR2 FQNNGV, per germline. The CDR3 totals 17 residues. The CDR3 spells CASSLGTSGSSYIEQSF. The CDR3 nucleotides are TGTGCCAGCAGCTTGGGGACTAGCGGGAGTTCCTACATTGAGCAGTCCTTC. Full variable domain (remainder filled in from reference TRBV11-2 and TRBJ2-1): EAGVAQSPRYKIIEKRQSVAFWCNPISGHATLYWYQQILGQGPKLLIQFQNNGVVDDSQLPKDRFSAERLKGVDSTLKIQPAKLEDSAVYLCASSLGTSGSSYIEQSFGPGTRLTVL.